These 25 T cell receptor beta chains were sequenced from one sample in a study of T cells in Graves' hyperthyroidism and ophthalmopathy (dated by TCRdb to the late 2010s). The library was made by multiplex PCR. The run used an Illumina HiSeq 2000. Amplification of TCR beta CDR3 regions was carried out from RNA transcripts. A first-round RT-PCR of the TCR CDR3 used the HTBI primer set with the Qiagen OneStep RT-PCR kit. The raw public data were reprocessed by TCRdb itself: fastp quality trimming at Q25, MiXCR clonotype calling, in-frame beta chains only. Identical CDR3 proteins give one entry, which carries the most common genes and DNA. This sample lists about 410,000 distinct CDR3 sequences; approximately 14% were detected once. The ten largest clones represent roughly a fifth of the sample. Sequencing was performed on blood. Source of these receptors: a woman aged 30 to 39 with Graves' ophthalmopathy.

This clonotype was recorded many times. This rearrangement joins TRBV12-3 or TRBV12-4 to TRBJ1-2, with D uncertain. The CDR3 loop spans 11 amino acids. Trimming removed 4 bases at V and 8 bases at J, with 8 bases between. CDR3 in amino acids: CASSSGFGYTF. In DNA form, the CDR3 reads TGTGCCAGCAGTTCCGGGTTCGGCTACACCTTC.

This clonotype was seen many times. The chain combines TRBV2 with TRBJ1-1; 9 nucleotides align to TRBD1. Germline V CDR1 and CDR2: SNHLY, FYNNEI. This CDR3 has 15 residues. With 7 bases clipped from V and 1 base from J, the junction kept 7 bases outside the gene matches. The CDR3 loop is CASTRTQGANTEAFF. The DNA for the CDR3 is TGTGCCAGCACGAGAACACAGGGGGCGAACACTGAAGCTTTCTTT.

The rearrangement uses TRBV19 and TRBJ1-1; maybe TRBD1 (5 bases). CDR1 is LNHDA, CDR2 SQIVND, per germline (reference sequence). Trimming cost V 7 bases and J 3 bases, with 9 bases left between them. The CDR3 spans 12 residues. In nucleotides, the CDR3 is TGTGCCAGTAAAGAGGGGTACACTGAAGCTTTCTTT. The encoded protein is CASKEGYTEAFF.

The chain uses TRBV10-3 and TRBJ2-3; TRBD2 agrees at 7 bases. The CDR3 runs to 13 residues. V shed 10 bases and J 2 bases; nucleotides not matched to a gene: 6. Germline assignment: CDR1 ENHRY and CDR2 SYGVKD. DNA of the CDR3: TGTGCCAGCAGGGACTATACCACAGATACGCAGTATTTT. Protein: CASRDYTTDTQYF.

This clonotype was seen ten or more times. As DNA, the CDR3 is TGTGCCAGCAGCTTCTCGGACAGGGGGCGTACAGATACGCAGTATTTT. This translates into CASSFSDRGRTDTQYF. The chain joins TRBV7-6 to TRBJ2-3; TRBD1 aligns across 11 bases. Trimming removed 3 bases from V and 3 bases from J; junction bases left unmatched: 5. The CDR3 length is 16 residues. Germline values: CDR1 SGHVS, CDR2 FNYEAQ.

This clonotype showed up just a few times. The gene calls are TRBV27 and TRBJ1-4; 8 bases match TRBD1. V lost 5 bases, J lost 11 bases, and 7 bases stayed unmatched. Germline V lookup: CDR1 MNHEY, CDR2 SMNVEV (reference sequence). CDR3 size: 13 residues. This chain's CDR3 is CASSLTGEDKLFF. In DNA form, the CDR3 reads TGTGCCAGCAGTCTGACAGGGGAGGACAAACTGTTTTTT.

CDR3 amino acids: CASRPYTSGERNEQFF. The CDR3 nucleotides read TGTGCCAGCAGGCCCTACACTAGCGGGGAACGCAATGAGCAGTTCTTC. The V call is TRBV12-3 or TRBV12-4, the J call TRBJ2-1; TRBD2 matches at 10 bases. V was pared by 6 bases and J by 6 bases, with 11 bases of the junction left unmatched. The CDR3 consists of 16 residues.

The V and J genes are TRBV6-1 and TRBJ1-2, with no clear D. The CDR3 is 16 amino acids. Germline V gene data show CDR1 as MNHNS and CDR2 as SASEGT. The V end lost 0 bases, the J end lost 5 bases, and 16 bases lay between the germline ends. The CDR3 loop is CASSEALLVGFYGYTF. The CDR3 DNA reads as TGTGCCAGCAGTGAAGCGCTTCTCGTTGGGTTTTATGGCTACACCTTC.

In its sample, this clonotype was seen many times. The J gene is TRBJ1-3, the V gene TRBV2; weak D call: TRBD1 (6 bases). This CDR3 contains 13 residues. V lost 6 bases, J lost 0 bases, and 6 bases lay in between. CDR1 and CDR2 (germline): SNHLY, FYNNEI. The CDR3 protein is CASRDSSGNTIYF. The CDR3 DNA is TGTGCCAGCAGGGACAGCTCTGGAAACACCATATATTTT.

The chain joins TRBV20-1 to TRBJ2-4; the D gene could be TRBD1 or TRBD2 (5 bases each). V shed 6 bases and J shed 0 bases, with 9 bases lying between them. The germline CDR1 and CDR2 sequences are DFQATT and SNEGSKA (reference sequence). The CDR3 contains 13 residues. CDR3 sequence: CSAAGTAKNIQYF. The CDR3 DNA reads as TGCAGTGCGGCCGGGACAGCCAAAAACATTCAGTACTTC.

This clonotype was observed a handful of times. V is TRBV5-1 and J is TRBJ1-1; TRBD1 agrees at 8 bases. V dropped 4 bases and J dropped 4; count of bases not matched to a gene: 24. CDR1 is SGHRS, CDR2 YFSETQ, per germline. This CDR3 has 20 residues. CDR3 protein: CASSPDLTGARQERGTEAFF. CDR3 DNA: TGCGCCAGCAGCCCTGATCTGACAGGGGCTCGGCAGGAACGGGGCACTGAAGCTTTCTTT.

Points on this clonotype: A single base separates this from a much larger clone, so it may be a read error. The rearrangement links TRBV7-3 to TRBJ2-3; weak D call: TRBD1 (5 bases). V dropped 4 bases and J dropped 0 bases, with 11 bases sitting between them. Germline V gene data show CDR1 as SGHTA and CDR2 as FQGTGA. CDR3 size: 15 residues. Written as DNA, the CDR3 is TGTGCCAGCAGCTCGAGACAGTTAAGCACAGATACGCAGTATTTT. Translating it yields CASSSRQLSTDTQYF. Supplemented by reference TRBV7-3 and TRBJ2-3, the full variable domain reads GAGVSQTPSNKVTEKGKYVELRCDPISGHTALYWYRQSLGQGPEFLIYFQGTGAADDSGLPNDRFFAVRPEGSVSTLKIQRTERGDSAVYLCASSSRQLSTDTQYFGPGTRLTVL.

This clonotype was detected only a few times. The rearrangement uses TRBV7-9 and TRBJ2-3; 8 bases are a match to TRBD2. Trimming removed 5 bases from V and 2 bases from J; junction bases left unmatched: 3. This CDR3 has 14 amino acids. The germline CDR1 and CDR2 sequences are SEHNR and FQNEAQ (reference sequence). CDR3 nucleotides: TGTGCCAGCAGCCGTAGCGGGAACACAGATACGCAGTATTTT. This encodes CASSRSGNTDTQYF.

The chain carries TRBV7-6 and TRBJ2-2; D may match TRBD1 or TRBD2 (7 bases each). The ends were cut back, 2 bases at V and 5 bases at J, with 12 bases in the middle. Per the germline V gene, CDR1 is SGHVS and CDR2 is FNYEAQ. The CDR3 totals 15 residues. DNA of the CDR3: TGTGCCAGCAGCTTAAACAGGGGAGGGACCGGGGAGCTGTTTTTT. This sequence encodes CASSLNRGGTGELFF. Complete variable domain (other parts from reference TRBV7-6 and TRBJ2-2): GAGVSQSPRYKVTKRGQDVALRCDPISGHVSLYWYRQALGQGPEFLTYFNYEAQQDKSGLPNDRFSAERPEGSISTLTIQRTEQRDSAMYRCASSLNRGGTGELFFGEGSRLTVL.

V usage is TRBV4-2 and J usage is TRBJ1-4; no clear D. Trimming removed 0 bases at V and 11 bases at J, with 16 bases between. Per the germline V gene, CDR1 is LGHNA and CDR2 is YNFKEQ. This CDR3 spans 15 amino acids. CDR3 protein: CASSQDPAPMGKLFF. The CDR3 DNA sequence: TGTGCCAGCAGCCAAGATCCGGCTCCAATGGGGAAACTGTTTTTT.

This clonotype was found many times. CDR3 coding DNA: TGTGCCAGCAGCCTGGCGGGTAGCACAGATACGCAGTATTTT. The encoded protein is CASSLAGSTDTQYF. The chain recombines TRBV7-9 with TRBJ2-3; possibly TRBD2 for D (5 bases). Trimming pared 5 bases from V and 0 bases from J, leaving 9 bases between. Germline CDR1 SEHNR, CDR2 FQNEAQ (reference sequence). The CDR3 is 14 residues long.

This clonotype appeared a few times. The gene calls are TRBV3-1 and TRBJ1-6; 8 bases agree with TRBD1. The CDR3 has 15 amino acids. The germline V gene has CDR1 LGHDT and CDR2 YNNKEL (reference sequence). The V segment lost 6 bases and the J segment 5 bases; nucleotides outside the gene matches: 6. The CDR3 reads CASRPDRGNNSPLHF. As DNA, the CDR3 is TGTGCCAGCAGACCCGACAGGGGCAATAATTCACCCCTCCACTTT.

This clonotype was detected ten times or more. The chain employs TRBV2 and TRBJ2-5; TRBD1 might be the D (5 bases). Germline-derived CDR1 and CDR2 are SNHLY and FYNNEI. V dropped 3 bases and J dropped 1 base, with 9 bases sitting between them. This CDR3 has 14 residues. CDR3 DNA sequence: TGTGCCAGCAGTGACAGGGTGATCCAAGAGACCCAGTACTTC. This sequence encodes CASSDRVIQETQYF.

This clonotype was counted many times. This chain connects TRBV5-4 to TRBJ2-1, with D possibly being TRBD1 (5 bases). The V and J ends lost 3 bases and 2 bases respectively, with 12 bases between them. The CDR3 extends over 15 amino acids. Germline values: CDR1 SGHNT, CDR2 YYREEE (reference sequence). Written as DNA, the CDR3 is TGTGCCAGCAGCTCGCCCGACAGAGCCTACAATGAGCAGTTCTTC. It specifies CASSSPDRAYNEQFF.

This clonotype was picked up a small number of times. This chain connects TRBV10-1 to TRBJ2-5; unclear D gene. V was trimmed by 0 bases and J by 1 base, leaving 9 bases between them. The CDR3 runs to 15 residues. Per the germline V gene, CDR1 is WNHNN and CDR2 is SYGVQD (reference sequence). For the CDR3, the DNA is TGCGCCAGCAGTGAGTCCCTCAGGCTCCAAGAGACCCAGTACTTC. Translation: CASSESLRLQETQYF.

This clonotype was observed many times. CDR3 bases: TGTGCCACCAGCAGGGCCGGGACTAGCAGAAATGAGCAGTTCTTC. As protein: CATSRAGTSRNEQFF. The chain has TRBV15 and TRBJ2-1, with 9 bases that match TRBD2. This CDR3 has 15 residues. CDR1 and CDR2 from the germline V gene are LNHNV and YYDKDF (reference sequence). The ends lost 3 bases at V and 7 bases at J; junction bases unmatched: 7.

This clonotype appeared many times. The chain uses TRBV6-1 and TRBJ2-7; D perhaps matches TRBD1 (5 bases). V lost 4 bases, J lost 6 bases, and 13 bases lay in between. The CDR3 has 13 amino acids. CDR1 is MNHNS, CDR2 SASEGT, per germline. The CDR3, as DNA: TGTGCCAGCAGTGTAAGACAGATGGGCGAGCAGTACTTC. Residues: CASSVRQMGEQYF.

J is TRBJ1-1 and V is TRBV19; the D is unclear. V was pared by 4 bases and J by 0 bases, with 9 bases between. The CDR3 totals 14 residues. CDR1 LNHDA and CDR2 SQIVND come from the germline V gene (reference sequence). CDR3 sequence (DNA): TGTGCCAGTAGTAATCCGGGCATGAACACTGAAGCTTTCTTT. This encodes CASSNPGMNTEAFF.

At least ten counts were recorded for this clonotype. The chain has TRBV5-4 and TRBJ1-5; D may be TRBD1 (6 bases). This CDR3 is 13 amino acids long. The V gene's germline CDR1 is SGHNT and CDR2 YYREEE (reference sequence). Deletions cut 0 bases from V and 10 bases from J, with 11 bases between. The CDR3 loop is CASSLEGGEPQHF. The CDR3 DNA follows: TGTGCCAGCAGCTTGGAAGGGGGAGAACCCCAGCATTTT.

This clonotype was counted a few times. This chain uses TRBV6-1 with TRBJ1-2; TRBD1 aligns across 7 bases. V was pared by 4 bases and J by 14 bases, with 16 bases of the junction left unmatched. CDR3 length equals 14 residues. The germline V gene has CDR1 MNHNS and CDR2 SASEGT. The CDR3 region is CASSGGQALLFKTF. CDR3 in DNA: TGTGCCAGCAGTGGAGGACAGGCTTTATTGTTTAAGACCTTC.